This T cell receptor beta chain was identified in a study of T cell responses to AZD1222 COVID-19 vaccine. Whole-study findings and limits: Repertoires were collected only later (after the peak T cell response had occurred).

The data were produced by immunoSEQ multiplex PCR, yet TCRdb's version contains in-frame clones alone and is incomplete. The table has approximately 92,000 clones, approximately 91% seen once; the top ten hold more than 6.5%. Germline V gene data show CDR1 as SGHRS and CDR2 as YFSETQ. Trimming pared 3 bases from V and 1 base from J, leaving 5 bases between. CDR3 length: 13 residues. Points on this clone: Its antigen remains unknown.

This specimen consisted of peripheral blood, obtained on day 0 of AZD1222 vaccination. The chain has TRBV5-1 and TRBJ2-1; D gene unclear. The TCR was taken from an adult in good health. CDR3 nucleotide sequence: TGCGCCAGCAGCTGGACGTCCTACAATGAGCAGTTCTTC. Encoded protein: CASSWTSYNEQFF.